This record looks at one T cell receptor beta chain sequence and its context. Vbeta (60) and Jbeta (13) primers were used in the PCR. Using immunoSEQ multiplex PCR, the repertoire was profiled, and TCRdb retains in-frame clones only, with some absent. The sample shows more than 100,000 clones, under 85% of them seen only once. These data come from a study of cytomegalovirus exposure and HLA in healthy donors. From germline, CDR1 is MNHEY and CDR2 SMNVEV (reference sequence). This CDR3 is built from 11 residues. The V end was cut by 7 bases, the J end by 1 base, with 4 bases between. This TCR was sampled from a man aged 50-60 years in good health and CMV-seropositive. The specimen sequenced was PBMCs. The chain employs TRBV27 and TRBJ1-2; the D is unclear. The CDR3 nucleotides read TGTGCCAGCATTCTTAACTATGGCTACACCTTC. This codes for CASILNYGYTF.